The 16 T cell receptor beta chains reported below all come from one sample, sequenced in a study of blood T cell repertoires in COVID-19. Sequencing was performed with immunoSEQ multiplex PCR; in TCRdb, only in-frame clones are kept and a portion is missing. This table has about 97,000 clones, about nine tenths appearing once. Sequenced: peripheral blood. These receptors were obtained from a man aged 55 to 70 with acute or convalescent COVID-19.

This rearrangement joins TRBV18 to TRBJ2-5, with D tentatively TRBD1 (7 bases). CDR1 and CDR2 from the germline V gene are KGHSH and LQKENI. The CDR3 length is 15 residues. The ends were cut back, 3 bases at V and 5 bases at J, with 16 bases in the middle. In DNA form, the CDR3 reads TGTGCCAGCTCACCTCAGGGGGGACTTCCTGAGACCCAGTACTTC. This sequence encodes CASSPQGGLPETQYF.

V usage is TRBV3-1 (or the pseudogene TRBV3-2) and J usage is TRBJ1-5, with a tentative D call TRBD1 (5 bases). CDR3 length: 14 amino acids. Germline-derived CDR1 and CDR2 are LGHDT and YNNKEL (reference sequence). The germline V and J ends were trimmed by 2 bases and 8 bases, with 13 bases remaining between them. The CDR3, as DNA: TGTGCCAGCAGCCAATTACAGGAGGGAAAGCCCCAGCATTTT. It encodes CASSQLQEGKPQHF.

The chain couples TRBV30 to TRBJ1-5; 7 positions match TRBD1. V lost 2 bases, J lost 6 bases, and 10 bases stayed unmatched. CDR3 length: 15 amino acids. Germline V gene data show CDR1 as GTSNPN and CDR2 as SVGIG (reference sequence). CDR3 amino acids: CAWSLKSGGSQPQHF. The CDR3 bases are TGTGCCTGGAGTCTGAAGTCAGGGGGGAGTCAGCCCCAGCATTTT.

This clone was detected once. This chain connects TRBV5-4 to TRBJ1-2, with D unclear. V was shortened by 3 bases and J by 6 bases, with 18 bases between the two germline ends. CDR1 is SGHNT and CDR2 is YYREEE in the germline V gene (reference sequence). The CDR3 loop spans 15 amino acids. The CDR3 here is CASSSSLNHEDGYTF. CDR3 in DNA: TGTGCCAGCAGCTCCTCCTTGAATCACGAGGATGGCTACACCTTC. Supplemented by reference TRBV5-4 and TRBJ1-2, the full variable domain reads ETGVTQSPTHLIKTRGQQVTLRCSSQSGHNTVSWYQQALGQGPQFIFQYYREEENGRGNFPPRFSGLQFPNYSSELNVNALELDDSALYLCASSSSLNHEDGYTFGSGTRLTVV.

The chain recombines TRBV19 with TRBJ1-3, with D tentatively TRBD1 (5 bases). CDR3 length equals 14 residues. The ends were cut back, 5 bases at V and 0 bases at J, with 8 bases in the middle. Germline lookup yields CDR1 LNHDA and CDR2 SQIVND (reference sequence). The chain's CDR3 is CASSGGFSGNTIYF. CDR3 DNA sequence: TGTGCCAGTAGTGGGGGGTTCTCTGGAAACACCATATATTTT.

V is TRBV14 and J is TRBJ2-1; TRBD2 agrees at 13 bases. V dropped 10 bases and J dropped 6; count of bases not matched to a gene: 18. CDR3 size: 18 residues. Germline CDR1 reads SGHDN; CDR2 reads FVKESK. CDR3 nucleotide sequence: TGTGCCACCATAGGTCCACTAGCGGGGGGGCCATCCCCCAATGAGCAGTTCTTC. Amino acid sequence: CATIGPLAGGPSPNEQFF. The full variable domain, its missing parts supplied by reference TRBV14 and TRBJ2-1, is EAGVTQFPSHSVIEKGQTVTLRCDPISGHDNLYWYRRVMGKEIKFLLHFVKESKQDESGMPNNRFLAERTGGTYSTLKVQPAELEDSGVYFCATIGPLAGGPSPNEQFFGPGTRLTVL.

The V call is TRBV10-3, the J call TRBJ2-5; D call uncertain. The CDR3 runs to 15 residues. Deletions cut 0 bases from V and 7 bases from J, with 15 bases between. CDR1 and CDR2 (germline): ENHRY, SYGVKD. The CDR3 loop is CAISESSFAGGTQYF. The CDR3 DNA sequence: TGTGCCATCAGTGAGTCATCCTTTGCCGGCGGGACCCAGTACTTC.

This rearrangement joins TRBV5-1 to TRBJ1-1; no clear D gene. V lost 3 bases and J lost 1, with 7 bases in between. The germline gives CDR1 SGHRS, CDR2 YFSETQ. This CDR3 region has 13 residues. The CDR3 here is CASSYEGNTEAFF. The CDR3 DNA sequence: TGCGCCAGCAGCTACGAGGGGAACACTGAAGCTTTCTTT. The complete variable domain, with remaining parts taken from reference TRBV5-1 and TRBJ1-1, reads KAGVTQTPRYLIKTRGQQVTLSCSPISGHRSVSWYQQTPGQGLQFLFEYFSETQRNKGNFPGRFSGRQFSNSRSEMNVSTLELGDSALYLCASSYEGNTEAFFGQGTRLTVV.

The chain carries TRBV23-1 and TRBJ2-5; unclear D gene. TRBV23-1 is an ORF, with its function uncertain. The CDR3 loop spans 12 amino acids. V was shortened by 6 bases and J by 3 bases, with 8 bases between the two germline ends. CDR3 loop: CASSHTKETQYF. The CDR3 region has the DNA TGCGCCAGCAGCCACACGAAAGAGACCCAGTACTTC.

This clone has more than one count but fewer than ten. V and J are TRBV29-1 and TRBJ2-5; 8 nucleotides align to TRBD2. V dropped 1 base and J dropped 5; count of bases not matched to a gene: 6. This CDR3 has 14 residues. CDR1 and CDR2 (germline): SQVTM, ANQGSEA. The CDR3 sequence is CSVEGGTRVETQYF. CDR3 bases: TGCAGCGTTGAAGGGGGGACTAGGGTCGAGACCCAGTACTTC. Based on the CDR3 plus reference TRBV29-1 and TRBJ2-5, the full variable domain is SAVISQKPSRDICQRGTSLTIQCQVDSQVTMMFWYRQQPGQSLTLIATANQGSEATYESGFVIDKFPISRPNLTFSTLTVSNMSPEDSSIYLCSVEGGTRVETQYFGPGTRLLVL.

In its sample, this clone was seen a few times. The chain employs TRBV27 and TRBJ1-2, with TRBD1 matching over 9 bases. With V trimmed by 0 bases and J by 4 bases, 6 bases remained unmatched. The CDR3 totals 16 residues. Germline CDR1 reads MNHEY; CDR2 reads SMNVEV (reference sequence). The CDR3 loop is CASSLSSQGALYGYTF. The DNA of the CDR3 is TGTGCCAGCAGTTTATCCTCACAGGGGGCCCTCTATGGCTACACCTTC.

This clone was counted a single time. The chain combines TRBV30 with TRBJ1-3; D remains ambiguous. Germline values: CDR1 GTSNPN, CDR2 SVGIG (reference sequence). V lost 3 bases, J lost 0 bases, and 3 bases lay in between. This CDR3 comprises 12 residues. The CDR3 DNA reads TGTGCCTGGAGGAGCTCTGGAAACACCATATATTTT. It yields the protein CAWRSSGNTIYF.

The chain couples TRBV6-5 to TRBJ1-2; 8 bases are shared with TRBD1. Germline trimming cut 3 bases from V and 7 bases from J; bases unmatched to any gene: 10. Germline CDR1 and CDR2: MNHEY and SVGAGI. The CDR3 is made up of 15 amino acids. The CDR3 reads CASSYSRTGTSGYTF. In DNA form, the CDR3 reads TGTGCCAGCAGTTATTCTCGGACAGGGACGTCTGGCTACACCTTC.

The rearrangement links TRBV30 to TRBJ2-6; D may be TRBD2 (6 bases). V was clipped by 4 bases and J by 1 base, with 17 bases between them. CDR3 length: 17 amino acids. CDR1 and CDR2 (germline): GTSNPN, SVGIG (reference sequence). CDR3 sequence (DNA): TGTGCCTGGACTGGGCTAGCGCGAGAATCTGGGGCCAACGTCCTGACTTTC. Its protein is CAWTGLARESGANVLTF.

The J gene is TRBJ1-6, the V gene TRBV7-2; D might be TRBD1 (5 bases). In germline, CDR1 is SGHTA, CDR2 FQGNSA. Deletions cut 4 bases from V and 9 bases from J, with 16 bases between. This CDR3 region has 15 residues. The CDR3 sequence is CASSSVPFQGSPLHF. In nucleotides, the CDR3 is TGTGCCAGCAGCTCCGTACCTTTTCAGGGTTCACCCCTCCACTTT.

The chain recombines TRBV10-3 with TRBJ1-3; TRBD1 might be the D (6 bases). Trimming removed 10 bases from V and 1 base from J, with 14 bases in between. This CDR3 region has 14 residues. Germline V gives CDR1 ENHRY, CDR2 SYGVKD. The CDR3 DNA reads as TGTGCCACTCAAAACAGGGAGTCTGGAAACACCATATATTTT. It translates to CATQNRESGNTIYF.